This T cell receptor beta chain came from a study of somatic mutations in cytotoxic T cells in rheumatoid arthritis. The overall study: Immediately following diagnosis and ahead of any treatment, patient blood (almost 31 ml EDTA) was drawn.

A note on this clone: The antigen remains undetermined.

Between the trimmed V and J ends, which lost 4 bases and 4 bases, there was a span of 8 bases. The CDR3 is made up of 12 amino acids. In germline, CDR1 is SGDLS, CDR2 YYNGEE. As processed by the authors: In patients, CD8+ clones bigger than 1% rarely had the same sequence as a published virus-specific TCRB. TCRdb's table, derived via immunoSEQ multiplex PCR, lists solely in-frame clones and lacks some. That table is the source of V, J and clone size, and D and trimming were worked out from the DNA. The sample contains 15,000 or so clones, 75% to 95% of which appear only once. Regarding the study as a whole: No age-related increase in CD8+ clonality was seen in healthy controls, but one was seen in rheumatoid arthritis patients. Among about 70 patients, under ten showed a largest CD8+ clone that surpassed 20% of CD8+ cells.

The sample consisted of CD4+ T cells sorted from blood. The chain recombines TRBV9 with TRBJ1-1; D is possibly TRBD1 (5 bases). This clonotype originated in a man aged 65 to 85 with rheumatoid arthritis. The CDR3 spells CASSRGGTEAFF. CDR3 nucleotides: TGTGCCAGCAGCAGGGGAGGCACTGAAGCTTTCTTT.